The T cell receptor beta chain under discussion was sequenced for a study of OX40 agonist ivuxolimab in advanced cancers. About the study: The patients received ivuxolimab by intravenous route every 2 weeks at 0.01 to 10 mg/kg. Three patients had partial responses: one hepatocellular carcinoma, two cutaneous melanoma. The dose-escalation cohort was approximately 84% male, with a mean age of around 60 years, ranging about 23 to 79.

The method was immunoSEQ multiplex PCR; TCRdb's version includes in-frame clones alone and lacks a portion of them. Of more than 45,000 clones in the sample, around 77% are singletons; the top ten hold around 2.7%. Germline V CDR1 and CDR2: SGHTA, FQGNSA. The germline V and J ends were trimmed by 7 bases and 0 bases, with 10 bases remaining between them. The CDR3 runs to 14 residues. This chain links TRBV7-2 with TRBJ1-3; D gene uncertain. The clonotype was recovered from an adult with an advanced solid tumor such as melanoma, head and neck, liver or kidney cancer. Material: CD4+ or CD8+ T cells sorted from blood, obtained in a trial of the OX40 agonist ivuxolimab. The CDR3 is CASTLGISGNTIYF. In DNA, the CDR3 is TGTGCCAGCACCCTGGGGATCTCTGGAAACACCATATATTTT.